This T cell receptor beta chain was retrieved from a study of CD8 T cells in ankylosing spondylitis. Whole-study findings and limits: A TCR beta motif of under ten highly homologous variants seemed to mark ankylosing spondylitis blood. Disease-linked clones bore a CD8+ phenotype, appearing relatively rarely in peripheral blood.

The TCR beta libraries were generated through quantitative 5'-RACE incorporating molecular barcodes. MiXCR was run by TCRdb on the 5' RACE reads, yielding one entry per CDR3 protein. The sample lists around 770,000 distinct CDR3 sequences; around 20% were seen once. The germline CDR1 and CDR2 sequences are SGHTA and FQGNSA. This CDR3 region has 13 residues. Trimming took 2 bases from V and 6 from J, leaving 7 bases between them. This clonotype has only a few counts. Its antigen is not identified. Sequenced input: blood, either unsorted or a sorted T cell fraction (not recorded which). The source of this sequence is a male donor with ankylosing spondylitis. The chain recombines TRBV7-2 with TRBJ2-2; D remains ambiguous. The CDR3 nucleotides are TGTGCCAGCAGCTTAAGTGCGGCCGGGGAGCTGTTTTTT. It is translated as CASSLSAAGELFF.